This TCR beta chain emerged from a study of cytomegalovirus exposure and HLA in healthy donors. PCR amplification relied on 60 Vbeta primers (plus 13 Jbeta primers). Sequenced by immunoSEQ multiplex PCR; TCRdb stores in-frame clones only, minus some. The sample carries roughly 100,000 clones, 75% to 85% recorded once. The germline V and J ends were trimmed by 3 bases and 15 bases, with 15 bases remaining between them. Per the germline V gene, CDR1 is DFQATT and CDR2 is SNEGSKA (reference sequence). The CDR3 is 11 amino acids. The TCR comes from a woman younger than 30 in good health and CMV-seropositive. The material sequenced was PBMCs. The gene calls are TRBV20-1 and TRBJ1-5; D remains ambiguous. Here the CDR3 DNA reads TGCAGTGCTAGCGCGGGGAGGAATCGGCATTTT. Encoded protein: CSASAGRNRHF.